A single sample is the source of the 23 T cell receptor beta chains below, sequenced in a study of T-cell memory formation after mild COVID-19. In TCRdb, the 5' RACE reads were re-called with MiXCR into one record per CDR3 protein. The table has tens of thousands of distinct CDR3 sequences, 12% seen once. Sequences were obtained from PBMCs or a T cell subset sorted from them (not recorded which). The receptors originated from an adult woman who had mild COVID-19 (a few samples of this study predate the infection). Cell type and time point are not known.

The chain joins TRBV5-1 to TRBJ1-1; D may be TRBD1 (6 bases). Germline CDR1 SGHRS, CDR2 YFSETQ. Trimming pared 4 bases from V and 7 bases from J, leaving 14 bases between. The CDR3 loop spans 13 amino acids. The CDR3 loop is CASSQQGINEAFF. For the CDR3, the DNA is TGCGCCAGCAGCCAGCAGGGGATTAATGAAGCTTTCTTT.

At least ten counts were recorded for this clonotype. The CDR3 DNA sequence: TGTGCCAGCAGTTTATCGAGGGATACAGGGGTGCTGTTTTTT. Translated, it gives CASSLSRDTGVLFF. The V call is TRBV27, the J call TRBJ1-4; TRBD1 matches 7 bases. Germline values: CDR1 MNHEY, CDR2 SMNVEV (reference sequence). V was pared by 0 bases and J by 14 bases, with 9 bases of the junction left unmatched. CDR3 size: 14 residues.

This clonotype was observed at least ten times. In DNA form, the CDR3 reads TGCAGCGTTGTTTCAGGGTTCGAGGGGACGTCCTACGAGCAGTACTTC. It translates to CSVVSGFEGTSYEQYF. V is TRBV29-1 and J is TRBJ2-7; D might be TRBD1 or TRBD2, each matching 5 bases. The CDR3 sequence is 16 residues long. Trimming left V 4 bases short and J 1 base short, with 20 bases between. Germline V lookup: CDR1 SQVTM, CDR2 ANQGSEA.

Ten or more counts support this clonotype. The gene calls are TRBV13 and TRBJ1-4, with 7 bases that match TRBD1. From germline, CDR1 is PRHDT and CDR2 FYEKMQ (reference sequence). The CDR3 consists of 15 residues. V gave up 5 bases and J gave up 3 bases; unmatched junction bases: 6. CDR3 sequence reads: CASSPQGGPNEKLFF. For the CDR3, the DNA is TGTGCCAGCAGCCCTCAGGGGGGGCCTAATGAAAAACTGTTTTTT.

The table lists this clonotype with many counts. This chain joins TRBV11-1 and TRBJ2-1; no firm D call. Per the germline V gene, CDR1 is SGHAT and CDR2 is FQDESV (reference sequence). V lost 5 bases to trimming and J lost 8 bases, with 13 bases between them. CDR3 length equals 13 residues. CDR3 nucleotides: TGTGCCAGCAGCCGAGACTCAAAATATGAGCAGTTCTTC. Its translation is CASSRDSKYEQFF. Complete variable domain (other parts from reference TRBV11-1 and TRBJ2-1): EAEVAQSPRYKITEKSQAVAFWCDPISGHATLYWYRQILGQGPELLVQFQDESVVDDSQLPKDRFSAERLKGVDSTLKIQPAELGDSAMYLCASSRDSKYEQFFGPGTRLTVL.

This clonotype was seen many times. This rearrangement joins TRBV30 to TRBJ2-7, with D uncertain. The V gene's germline CDR1 is GTSNPN and CDR2 SVGIG (reference sequence). V was shortened by 3 bases and J by 6 bases, with 15 bases between the two germline ends. The CDR3 totals 13 residues. The CDR3 region has the DNA TGTGCCTGGAGCCTTAAACTGCCTAGCGAGCAGTACTTC. Translating gives CAWSLKLPSEQYF.

V is TRBV13 and J is TRBJ2-5; D is possibly TRBD2 (6 bases). The CDR3 spans 14 residues. Germline V gene sequence: CDR1 PRHDT, CDR2 FYEKMQ (reference sequence). Trimming stripped 7 bases from V and 7 bases from J, with 19 bases between. The CDR3 here is CASNMNRGLGTQYF. CDR3 nucleotides: TGTGCCAGCAATATGAACCGGGGGTTAGGGACCCAGTACTTC.

This clonotype was seen more than once but under ten times. The genes are TRBV19 and TRBJ1-1, with D unresolved. CDR3 size: 15 residues. Germline CDR1 reads LNHDA; CDR2 reads SQIVND (reference sequence). Trimming removed 0 bases from V and 4 bases from J, with 12 bases in between. DNA of the CDR3: TGTGCCAGTAGTATAGATCAGGTGCCAGGCACTGAAGCTTTCTTT. It is translated as CASSIDQVPGTEAFF.

By frequency in the sample, this clonotype is medium-sized. This chain links TRBV10-3 with TRBJ2-3, with 9 bases identical to TRBD2. Trimming cost V 6 bases and J 1 base; bases outside gene matches: 11. The CDR3 spans 17 residues. Germline V CDR1 and CDR2: ENHRY, SYGVKD. This CDR3 is CAISGTSSHPGTDTQYF. The CDR3 DNA reads TGTGCCATCAGCGGGACTAGCTCCCACCCAGGCACAGATACGCAGTATTTT.

By its share, this clonotype is medium-sized (0.01 to 0.1%). This sequence joins TRBV7-2 and TRBJ2-1; 9 bases are a match to TRBD2. Trimming at V came to 5 bases and at J to 6 bases, leaving 5 bases not matched to a gene. Germline V CDR1 and CDR2: SGHTA, FQGNSA. The CDR3 is 14 amino acids. CDR3 bases: TGTGCCAGCAGCCCCTGGACTAGCGTCAATGAGCAGTTCTTC. The encoded protein is CASSPWTSVNEQFF.

This clonotype was recorded many times. The DNA of the CDR3 is TGTGCCAGTCTTACGGCGGTTTATAGCAATCAGCCCCAGCATTTT. Its translation: CASLTAVYSNQPQHF. The genes are TRBV5-4 and TRBJ1-5; no firm D call. The CDR3 spans 15 residues. Germline CDR1 is SGHNT and CDR2 is YYREEE (reference sequence). V was cut by 8 bases and J by 0 bases, with 15 bases left in between.

The CDR3 DNA reads as TGTGCCAGCACCGTTTCCTCAAACCCGCTGGGCACTGAAGCTTTCTTT. Translation: CASTVSSNPLGTEAFF. The chain has TRBV7-8 and TRBJ1-1; D not resolved. This CDR3 has 16 amino acids. Trimming stripped 7 bases from V and 4 bases from J, with 22 bases between. The germline V gene encodes CDR1 SGHVS and CDR2 FQNEAQ.

This clonotype was observed many times. The chain has TRBV15 and TRBJ2-7; 10 bases are shared with TRBD2. The CDR3 loop spans 15 amino acids. Germline CDR1 and CDR2: LNHNV and YYDKDF (reference sequence). V gave up 0 bases and J gave up 3 bases; unmatched junction bases: 2. CDR3 in DNA: TGTGCCACCAGCAGAGAGGCTAGCGGGGGCTACGAGCAGTACTTC. As protein: CATSREASGGYEQYF.

The sample holds many counts of this clonotype. The chain is built from TRBV3-1 and TRBJ2-1; 11 nucleotides agree with TRBD2. The CDR3 covers 15 residues. Germline CDR1 reads LGHDT; CDR2 reads YNNKEL (reference sequence). V dropped 6 bases and J dropped 3; count of bases not matched to a gene: 4. Here the CDR3 reads CASRTSGAFYNEQFF. Here the CDR3 DNA reads TGTGCCAGCAGGACTAGCGGGGCTTTCTACAATGAGCAGTTCTTC.

This clonotype was detected ten times or more. The chain recombines TRBV25-1 with TRBJ1-6; no clear D gene. The CDR3 is 12 residues long. Per the germline V gene, CDR1 is MGHDK and CDR2 is SYGVNS. Deletions cut 5 bases from V and 8 bases from J, with 7 bases between. The chain's CDR3 is CASSLGYSPLHF. The CDR3 DNA reads as TGTGCCAGCAGTTTAGGCTATTCACCCCTCCACTTT.

This clonotype was observed many times. V usage is TRBV20-1 and J usage is TRBJ1-1; the D gene is possibly TRBD1 (5 bases). Germline V gene data show CDR1 as DFQATT and CDR2 as SNEGSKA (reference sequence). The CDR3 has 13 amino acids. V was pared by 3 bases and J by 2 bases, with 10 bases between. In nucleotides, the CDR3 is TGCAGTGCTAGTGAATGGGGCAACACTGAAGCTTTCTTT. Translation: CSASEWGNTEAFF.

This clonotype was observed many times. The chain is built from TRBV2 and TRBJ2-2; no clear D. The CDR3 is 12 amino acids. V was trimmed by 5 bases and J by 8 bases, leaving 9 bases between them. The germline V gene has CDR1 SNHLY and CDR2 FYNNEI. CDR3 coding DNA: TGTGCCAGCAGTTGGGCCACTGGGGAGCTGTTTTTT. Protein sequence: CASSWATGELFF. The full variable domain, rest sourced from reference TRBV2 and TRBJ2-2, is EPEVTQTPSHQVTQMGQEVILRCVPISNHLYFYWYRQILGQKVEFLVSFYNNEISEKSEIFDDQFSVERPDGSNFTLKIRSTKLEDSAMYFCASSWATGELFFGEGSRLTVL.

In this sample, this clonotype turned up many times. J is TRBJ2-5 and V is TRBV5-1; D possibly corresponds to TRBD2 (5 bases). Trimming pared 4 bases from V and 2 bases from J, leaving 12 bases between. This CDR3 has 14 amino acids. Germline V gene sequence: CDR1 SGHRS, CDR2 YFSETQ. The CDR3 DNA is TGCGCCAGCAGCCTGGAGGTTGGACAAGAGACCCAGTACTTC. This translates into CASSLEVGQETQYF. The variable domain in full, completed from reference TRBV5-1 and TRBJ2-5, reads KAGVTQTPRYLIKTRGQQVTLSCSPISGHRSVSWYQQTPGQGLQFLFEYFSETQRNKGNFPGRFSGRQFSNSRSEMNVSTLELGDSALYLCASSLEVGQETQYFGPGTRLLVL.

Many counts were recorded for this clonotype. The rearrangement links TRBV2 to TRBJ2-7, with no clear D. V lost 7 bases, J lost 7 bases, and 17 bases lay in between. The CDR3 has 13 amino acids. Germline CDR1 is SNHLY and CDR2 is FYNNEI. The CDR3 DNA sequence: TGTGCCAGCAAGGTGGACGGCCTCGTGGAGCAGTACTTC. Protein sequence: CASKVDGLVEQYF.

V is TRBV18 and J is TRBJ1-6; D ambiguous. This CDR3 has 14 residues. Deletions cut 4 bases from V and 0 bases from J, with 4 bases between. Germline V CDR1 and CDR2: KGHSH, LQKENI. The CDR3 DNA follows: TGTGCCAGCTCACAGCGCTCCTATAATTCACCCCTCCACTTT. Translation gives CASSQRSYNSPLHF.

The rearrangement links TRBV3-1 to TRBJ2-1; TRBD2 matches 9 bases. This CDR3 region has 16 residues. J gave up 0 bases and V 4 bases, and 4 bases lay outside the gene matches. In germline, CDR1 is LGHDT, CDR2 YNNKEL (reference sequence). CDR3 residues: CASSRLAALSYNEQFF. CDR3 DNA: TGTGCCAGCAGCCGACTAGCGGCCCTCTCCTACAATGAGCAGTTCTTC.

This clonotype was seen ten or more times. The chain recombines TRBV7-8 with TRBJ1-3; TRBD1 might be the D (6 bases). Germline lookup yields CDR1 SGHVS and CDR2 FQNEAQ. Trimming took 0 bases from V and 3 from J, leaving 12 bases between them. The CDR3 runs 16 residues. Here the CDR3 DNA reads TGTGCCAGCAGCTTAGCGTTGGGGGCGTATGGAAACACCATATATTTT. This encodes CASSLALGAYGNTIYF.

At least ten counts were recorded for this clonotype. The genes are TRBV2 and TRBJ1-6, with D possibly TRBD1 on 5 matching bases. Germline CDR1 reads SNHLY; CDR2 reads FYNNEI. The V end was cut by 6 bases, the J end by 10 bases, with 13 bases between. The CDR3 spans 13 residues. CDR3 DNA: TGTGCCAGCAGGGGGGGTTTAGGATCACCCCTCCACTTT. This translates into CASRGGLGSPLHF.